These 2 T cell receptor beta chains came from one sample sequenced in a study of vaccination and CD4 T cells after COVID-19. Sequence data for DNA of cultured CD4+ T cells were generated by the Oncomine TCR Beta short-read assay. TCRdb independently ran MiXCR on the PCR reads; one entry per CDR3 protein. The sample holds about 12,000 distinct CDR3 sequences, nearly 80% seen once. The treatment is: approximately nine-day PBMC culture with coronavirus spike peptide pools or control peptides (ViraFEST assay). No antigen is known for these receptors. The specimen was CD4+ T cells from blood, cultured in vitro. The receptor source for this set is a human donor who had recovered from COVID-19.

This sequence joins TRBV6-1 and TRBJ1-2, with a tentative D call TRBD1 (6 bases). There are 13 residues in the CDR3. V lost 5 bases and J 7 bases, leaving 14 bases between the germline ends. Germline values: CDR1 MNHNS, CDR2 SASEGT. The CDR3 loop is CASSLDRRGGYTF. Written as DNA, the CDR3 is TGTGCCAGCAGTCTCGACAGGCGGGGTGGCTACACCTTC.

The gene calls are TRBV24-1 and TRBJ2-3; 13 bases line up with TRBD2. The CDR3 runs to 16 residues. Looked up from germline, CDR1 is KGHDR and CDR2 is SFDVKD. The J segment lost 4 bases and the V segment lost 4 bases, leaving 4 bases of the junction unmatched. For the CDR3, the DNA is TGTGCCACCAGTGAGTGGACTAGCGGGAGCTCAGATACGCAGTATTTT. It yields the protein CATSEWTSGSSDTQYF.